What follows are 14 T cell receptor beta chains derived from one specimen sequenced in a study of CD8+ T cells in alopecia areata. cDNA serving as the sequencing template came from extracted, reverse transcribed RNA. Produced via immunoSEQ multiplex PCR; TCRdb's table is partial and in-frame only. This sample has 95,000 to 100,000 clones; more than 55% occur once, and the top ten carry less than 20%. Noted treatment: oral pan-JAK inhibitor, 5-10 mg twice daily. The sequencing here drew on CD8+ T cells sorted from blood, taken at week 4, from a patient treated with tofacitinib. The receptor source for this set is a human donor with alopecia areata.

This chain connects TRBV29-1 to TRBJ2-2, with TRBD2 matching over 8 bases. This CDR3 has 14 residues. Germline V gene data show CDR1 as SQVTM and CDR2 as ANQGSEA. Trimming at V came to 7 bases and at J to 5 bases, leaving 9 bases not matched to a gene. CDR3 DNA: TGCAGCGCAGGACTAGCTTCGTGGACCGGGGAGCTGTTTTTT. This codes for CSAGLASWTGELFF.

In DNA form, the CDR3 reads TGTGCCAGCAGCCCCCCGACTGTTCCTGTTACCGGGGAGCTGTTTTTT. As protein: CASSPPTVPVTGELFF. This chain uses TRBV7-2 with TRBJ2-2; D ambiguous. The CDR3 length is 16 residues. CDR1 is SGHTA and CDR2 is FQGNSA in the germline V gene. The V gene lost 5 bases and the J gene lost 5 bases, with 18 bases spanning the gap.

This clone was picked up a small number of times. The junction shows a germline mismatch at one end, possibly a read error. This chain links TRBV11-2 with TRBJ2-2; 8 bases agree with TRBD1. This CDR3 is 17 amino acids long. Germline-derived CDR1 and CDR2 are SGHAT and FQNNGV. CDR3 protein: CASSQAGQGWNTGELFF. As DNA, the CDR3 is TGCGCCAGCAGCCAAGCCGGACAGGGATGGAACACCGGGGAGCTGTTTTTT.

The V gene is TRBV4-3, the J gene TRBJ1-6; maybe TRBD1 (5 bases). The germline V gene has CDR1 LGHNA and CDR2 YSLEER. This CDR3 contains 17 residues. V lost 1 base to trimming and J lost 10 bases, with 20 bases between them. This chain's CDR3 is CASSQAVRALTDSPLHF. DNA for the CDR3: TGCGCCAGCAGCCAAGCGGTCAGGGCCCTCACCGACTCACCCCTCCACTTT.

This chain uses TRBV20-1 with TRBJ1-2, with D perhaps TRBD1 (5 bases). From germline, CDR1 is DFQATT and CDR2 SNEGSKA (reference sequence). The CDR3 runs 11 residues. V lost 5 bases and J 5 bases, leaving 9 bases between the germline ends. The CDR3 protein is CSAPGLYGYTF. CDR3 sequence (DNA): TGCAGTGCTCCAGGGTTGTATGGCTACACCTTC.

The chain couples TRBV9 to TRBJ1-1, with TRBD1 identical over 8 bases. Germline V gene data show CDR1 as SGDLS and CDR2 as YYNGEE. This CDR3 comprises 17 residues. With V trimmed by 0 bases and J by 3 bases, 10 bases remained unmatched. The CDR3 region is CASSVGGTGVGDTEAFF. In nucleotides, the CDR3 is TGTGCCAGCAGCGTAGGGGGGACAGGAGTAGGGGACACTGAAGCTTTCTTT. Together with reference TRBV9 and TRBJ1-1, the CDR3 gives the full variable domain: DSGVTQTPKHLITATGQRVTLRCSPRSGDLSVYWYQQSLDQGLQFLIQYYNGEERAKGNILERFSAQQFPDLHSELNLSSLELGDSALYFCASSVGGTGVGDTEAFFGQGTRLTVV.

This clone was picked up a small number of times. This rearrangement joins TRBV29-1 to TRBJ2-7; 7 bases agree with TRBD2. Germline V gene sequence: CDR1 SQVTM, CDR2 ANQGSEA. With 5 bases clipped from V and 1 base from J, the junction kept 5 bases outside the gene matches. CDR3 size: 13 residues. The CDR3 loop reads CSVRTGLSYEQYF. The CDR3 DNA reads TGCAGCGTTCGGACGGGACTATCCTACGAGCAGTACTTC.

The chain links TRBV15 to TRBJ2-7, with TRBD2 matching over 9 bases. Germline V gives CDR1 LNHNV, CDR2 YYDKDF (reference sequence). J gave up 5 bases and V 3 bases, and 11 bases lay outside the gene matches. The CDR3 is 16 amino acids. CDR3 protein: CATSRRAAGGPNEQYF. The DNA for the CDR3 is TGTGCCACCAGCAGGAGGGCTGCGGGAGGGCCCAACGAGCAGTACTTC.

In its sample, this clone was seen a few times. The V and J genes are TRBV18 and TRBJ1-5; D remains unclear. The CDR3 runs to 13 residues. Germline V gene lookup returns CDR1 KGHSH and CDR2 LQKENI. The germline V and J ends were trimmed by 3 bases and 3 bases, with 6 bases remaining between them. The CDR3 reads CASSPGYNQPQHF. DNA of the CDR3: TGTGCCAGCTCACCGGGCTACAATCAGCCCCAGCATTTT.

This chain uses TRBV5-1 with TRBJ2-5; D is perhaps TRBD1 (6 bases). There are 14 residues in the CDR3. Germline V CDR1 and CDR2: SGHRS, YFSETQ. The ends were cut back, 2 bases at V and 2 bases at J, with 10 bases in the middle. CDR3 sequence (DNA): TGCGCCAGCAGCTTCCGGACAGCACAAGAGACCCAGTACTTC. Protein product: CASSFRTAQETQYF.

This clone was counted between two and nine times. The V call is TRBV29-1, the J call TRBJ1-5; TRBD1 aligns across 8 bases. Trimming took 6 bases from V and 3 from J; bases not matched to a gene: 7. The CDR3 length is 14 residues. The germline V gene encodes CDR1 SQVTM and CDR2 ANQGSEA. The CDR3 DNA sequence: TGCAGCGTAGACAGGGGATGGAACAATCAGCCCCAGCATTTT. It specifies CSVDRGWNNQPQHF. The variable domain in full, completed from reference TRBV29-1 and TRBJ1-5, reads SAVISQKPSRDICQRGTSLTIQCQVDSQVTMMFWYRQQPGQSLTLIATANQGSEATYESGFVIDKFPISRPNLTFSTLTVSNMSPEDSSIYLCSVDRGWNNQPQHFGDGTRLSIL.

The sample holds a few counts of this clone. This chain uses TRBV10-3 with TRBJ1-2; 7 bases align to TRBD1. Germline V gene sequence: CDR1 ENHRY, CDR2 SYGVKD. The ends lost 3 bases at V and 3 bases at J; junction bases unmatched: 4. CDR3 length: 14 residues. CDR3 sequence reads: CAISDPDRDYGYTF. CDR3 nucleotide sequence: TGTGCCATCAGTGATCCCGACAGGGACTATGGCTACACCTTC.

J is TRBJ1-2 and V is TRBV2; D unclear. Germline CDR1 SNHLY, CDR2 FYNNEI. This CDR3 contains 14 residues. V was trimmed by 6 bases and J by 3 bases, leaving 14 bases between them. The CDR3 region is CASSWTETHYGYTF. The CDR3 bases are TGTGCCAGCAGCTGGACGGAGACTCACTATGGCTACACCTTC.

The J gene is TRBJ2-7, the V gene TRBV29-1; 7 nucleotides match TRBD2. This CDR3 has 12 residues. The V segment lost 4 bases and the J segment 2 bases; nucleotides outside the gene matches: 2. The germline V gene encodes CDR1 SQVTM and CDR2 ANQGSEA. CDR3 nucleotides: TGCAGCGTTGTGGGGGGGGCCTACGAGCAGTACTTC. This encodes CSVVGGAYEQYF.